These 4 T cell receptor beta chains came from one sample sequenced in a study of regulatory T cells in long-lasting Graves disease. Time point indicated: newly diagnosed GD, antithyroid drugs for less than 3 months. After RNA was extracted from PBMCs, the TCR library was made from it. Sequencing libraries for TCR beta were prepared with iRepertoire HTBI primers and Arm-PCR of CDR3 regions. TCRdb re-called the multiplex PCR reads with MiXCR, one entry per CDR3 protein. The table shows about 560,000 distinct CDR3 sequences, with about 15% occurring only once. These same data were also listed under a study on T cells in Graves' hyperthyroidism and ophthalmopathy.

The sample was peripheral blood mononuclear cells (PBMCs), taken at new diagnosis, from a patient treated with antithyroid drugs. These TCRs come from a young man with Graves disease.

This clonotype occurred a few times. The chain combines TRBV28 with TRBJ1-2; D remains unclear. Trimming removed 3 bases at V and 4 bases at J, with 9 bases between. Germline lookup yields CDR1 MDHEN and CDR2 SYDVKM. The CDR3 length is 13 residues. DNA for the CDR3: TGTGCCAGCAGTTTCGGCAGGCTCTATGGCTACACCTTC. This gives the protein CASSFGRLYGYTF.

There are many counts of this clonotype. The chain combines TRBV20-1 with TRBJ2-7; tentatively, D is TRBD2 (5 bases). The CDR3 is 14 amino acids. Trimming cost V 3 bases and J 2 bases, with 14 bases left between them. Per the germline V gene, CDR1 is DFQATT and CDR2 is SNEGSKA (reference sequence). As DNA, the CDR3 is TGCAGTGCTAGTCAGTCTAGCCTTGCCTACGAGCAGTACTTC. Protein product: CSASQSSLAYEQYF.

This clonotype has at least ten counts. This sequence joins TRBV7-2 and TRBJ2-7; D perhaps matches TRBD2 (6 bases). CDR1 and CDR2 from the germline V gene are SGHTA and FQGNSA. CDR3 length equals 13 residues. Trimming took 5 bases from V and 9 from J, leaving 17 bases between them. In nucleotides, the CDR3 is TGTGCCAGCAGCGGGGGACTGTTCCTCGGGCAGTACTTC. Protein product: CASSGGLFLGQYF.

A few counts support this clonotype. This sequence joins TRBV25-1 and TRBJ2-1, with TRBD2 matching over 12 bases. CDR3 length equals 16 residues. V lost 3 bases and J lost 2; bases outside the gene matches: 2. Germline-derived CDR1 and CDR2 are MGHDK and SYGVNS. CDR3 region: CASSDRTSGAYNEQFF. The CDR3 DNA reads as TGTGCCAGCAGTGATAGGACTAGCGGGGCCTACAATGAGCAGTTCTTC.